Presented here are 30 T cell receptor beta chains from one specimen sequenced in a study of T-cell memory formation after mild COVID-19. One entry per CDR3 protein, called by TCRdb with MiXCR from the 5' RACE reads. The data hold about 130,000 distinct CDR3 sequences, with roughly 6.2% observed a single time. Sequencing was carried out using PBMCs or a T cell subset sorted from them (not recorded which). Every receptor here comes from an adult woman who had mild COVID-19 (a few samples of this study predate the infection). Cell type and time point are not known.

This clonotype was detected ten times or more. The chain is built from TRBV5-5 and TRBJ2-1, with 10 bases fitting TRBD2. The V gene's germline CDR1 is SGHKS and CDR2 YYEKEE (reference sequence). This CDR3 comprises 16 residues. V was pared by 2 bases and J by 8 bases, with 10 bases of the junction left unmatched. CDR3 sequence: CASSLTLAGARDEQFF. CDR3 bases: TGTGCCAGCAGCTTAACTCTAGCGGGAGCTCGGGATGAGCAGTTCTTC.

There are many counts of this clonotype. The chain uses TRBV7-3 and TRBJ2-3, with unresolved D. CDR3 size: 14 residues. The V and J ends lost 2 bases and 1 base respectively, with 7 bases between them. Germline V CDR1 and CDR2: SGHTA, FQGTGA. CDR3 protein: CASSLGVRTDTQYF. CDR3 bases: TGTGCCAGCAGCTTAGGGGTCCGCACAGATACGCAGTATTTT.

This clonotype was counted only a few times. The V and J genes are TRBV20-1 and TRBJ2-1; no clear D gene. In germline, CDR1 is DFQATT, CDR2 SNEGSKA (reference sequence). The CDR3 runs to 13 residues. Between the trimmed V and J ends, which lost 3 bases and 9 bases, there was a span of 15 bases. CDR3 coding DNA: TGCAGTGCTAGTGGGCTAGTGGGCGGTGAGCAGTTCTTC. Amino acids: CSASGLVGGEQFF.

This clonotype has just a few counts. The CDR3 loop is CATSRDGLAEAFF. The CDR3 DNA is TGTGCCACCAGCAGAGATGGATTGGCTGAAGCTTTCTTT. The rearrangement joins TRBV15 to TRBJ1-1; D is undetermined. The CDR3 loop spans 13 amino acids. Germline CDR1 and CDR2: LNHNV and YYDKDF (reference sequence). V lost 0 bases, J lost 6 bases, and 8 bases lay in between.

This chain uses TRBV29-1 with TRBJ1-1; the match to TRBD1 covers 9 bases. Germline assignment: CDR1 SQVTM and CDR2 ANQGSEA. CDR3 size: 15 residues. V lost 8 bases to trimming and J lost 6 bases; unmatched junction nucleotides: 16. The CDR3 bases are TGCAGCTCCTTAAGGGACAGGGCCAGGGTATCTGAAGCTTTCTTT. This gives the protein CSSLRDRARVSEAFF.

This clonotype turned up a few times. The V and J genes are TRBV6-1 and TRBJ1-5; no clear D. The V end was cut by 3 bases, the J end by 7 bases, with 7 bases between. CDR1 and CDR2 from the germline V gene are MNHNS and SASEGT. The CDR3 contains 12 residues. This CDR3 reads CASSDLEQPQHF. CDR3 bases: TGTGCCAGCAGTGATCTCGAGCAGCCCCAGCATTTT.

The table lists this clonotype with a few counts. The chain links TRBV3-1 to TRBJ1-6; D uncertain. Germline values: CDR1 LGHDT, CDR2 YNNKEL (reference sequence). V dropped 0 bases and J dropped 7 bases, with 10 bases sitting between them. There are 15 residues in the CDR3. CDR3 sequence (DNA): TGTGCCAGCAGCCAAGAGTCAGGCTGGAATTCACCCCTCCACTTT. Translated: CASSQESGWNSPLHF.

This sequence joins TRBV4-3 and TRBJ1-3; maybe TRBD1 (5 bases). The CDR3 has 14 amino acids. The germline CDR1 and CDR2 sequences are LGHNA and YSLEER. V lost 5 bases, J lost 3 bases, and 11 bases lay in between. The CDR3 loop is CASSDSSGGNTIYF. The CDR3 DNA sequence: TGCGCCAGCAGCGACAGCTCAGGTGGAAACACCATATATTTT.

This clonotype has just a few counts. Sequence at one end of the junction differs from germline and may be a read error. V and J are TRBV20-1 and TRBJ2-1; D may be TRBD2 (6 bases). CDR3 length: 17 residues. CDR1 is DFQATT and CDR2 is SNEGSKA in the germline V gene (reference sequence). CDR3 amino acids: CSARDSPTGGVSNERFF. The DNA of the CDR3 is TGCAGTGCTAGAGATTCCCCAACAGGCGGGGTATCCAATGAGCGGTTCTTC.

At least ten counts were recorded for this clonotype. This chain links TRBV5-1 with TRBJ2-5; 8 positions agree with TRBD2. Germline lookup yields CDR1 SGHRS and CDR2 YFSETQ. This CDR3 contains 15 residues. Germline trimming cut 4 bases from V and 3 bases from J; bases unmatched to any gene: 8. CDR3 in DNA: TGCGCCAGCAGCGGAGCGGGGGCGGTGGAAGAGACCCAGTACTTC. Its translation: CASSGAGAVEETQYF.

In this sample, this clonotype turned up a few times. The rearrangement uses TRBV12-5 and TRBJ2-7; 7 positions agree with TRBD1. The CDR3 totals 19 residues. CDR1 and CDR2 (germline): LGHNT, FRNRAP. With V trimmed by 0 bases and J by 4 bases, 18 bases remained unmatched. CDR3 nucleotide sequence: TGTGCTAGTGGTTTGGTACCCCAGCTGGAGACAGGGTTCGATTACGAGCAGTACTTC. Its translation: CASGLVPQLETGFDYEQYF.

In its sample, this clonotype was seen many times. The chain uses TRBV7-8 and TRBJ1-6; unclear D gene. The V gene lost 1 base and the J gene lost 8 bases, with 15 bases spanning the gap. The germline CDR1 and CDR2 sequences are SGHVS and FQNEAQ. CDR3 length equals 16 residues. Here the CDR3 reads CASSLVGAWGDSPLHF. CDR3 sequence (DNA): TGTGCCAGCAGCTTAGTAGGTGCTTGGGGTGATTCACCCCTCCACTTT.

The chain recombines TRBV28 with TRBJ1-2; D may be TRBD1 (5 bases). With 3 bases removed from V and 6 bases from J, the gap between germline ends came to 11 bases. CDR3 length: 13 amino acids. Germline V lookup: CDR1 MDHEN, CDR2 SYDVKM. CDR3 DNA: TGTGCCAGCAGTTTGCGACAGAGTCATGGCTACACCTTC. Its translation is CASSLRQSHGYTF.

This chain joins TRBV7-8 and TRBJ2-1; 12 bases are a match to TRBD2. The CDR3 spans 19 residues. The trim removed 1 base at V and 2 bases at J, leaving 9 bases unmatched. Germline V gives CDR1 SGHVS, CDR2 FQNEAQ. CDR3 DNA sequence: TGTGCCAGCAGCTTAGTAAGCCTAGCGGGGGGGCCCACCTACAATGAGCAGTTCTTC. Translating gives CASSLVSLAGGPTYNEQFF.

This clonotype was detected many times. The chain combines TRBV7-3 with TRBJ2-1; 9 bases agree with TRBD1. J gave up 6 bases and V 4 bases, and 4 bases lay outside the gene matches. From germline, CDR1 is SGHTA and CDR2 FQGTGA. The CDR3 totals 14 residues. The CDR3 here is CASSSGTGSNEQFF. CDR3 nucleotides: TGTGCCAGCAGCTCTGGGACAGGGAGCAATGAGCAGTTCTTC.

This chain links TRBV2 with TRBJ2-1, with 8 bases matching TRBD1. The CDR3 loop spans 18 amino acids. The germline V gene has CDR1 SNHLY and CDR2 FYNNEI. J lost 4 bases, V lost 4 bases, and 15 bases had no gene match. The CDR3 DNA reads TGTGCCAGCAGTGTAACCAGGGGGCGCTGGCAACGGTACAATGAGCAGTTCTTC. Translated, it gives CASSVTRGRWQRYNEQFF.

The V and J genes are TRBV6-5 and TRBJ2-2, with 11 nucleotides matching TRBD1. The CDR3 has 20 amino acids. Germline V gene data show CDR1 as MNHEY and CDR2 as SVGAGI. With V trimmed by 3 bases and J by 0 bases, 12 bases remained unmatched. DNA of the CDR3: TGTGCCAGCAGTTATTCGGGACAGGGGGTAGGGCGCGCGAACACCGGGGAGCTGTTTTTT. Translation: CASSYSGQGVGRANTGELFF.

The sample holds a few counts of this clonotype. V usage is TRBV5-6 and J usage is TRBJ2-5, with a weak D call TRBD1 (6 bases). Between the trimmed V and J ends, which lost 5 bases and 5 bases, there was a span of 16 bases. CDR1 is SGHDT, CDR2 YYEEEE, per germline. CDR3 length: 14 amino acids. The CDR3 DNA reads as TGTGCCAGCAGGGCAGGGGCGGGTCGGGAGACCCAGTACTTC. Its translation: CASRAGAGRETQYF.

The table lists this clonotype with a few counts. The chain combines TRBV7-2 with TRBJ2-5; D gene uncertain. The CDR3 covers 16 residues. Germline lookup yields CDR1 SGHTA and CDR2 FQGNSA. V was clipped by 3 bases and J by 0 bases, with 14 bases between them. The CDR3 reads CASSFRRPRDQETQYF. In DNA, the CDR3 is TGTGCCAGCAGCTTCAGAAGGCCCCGAGACCAAGAGACCCAGTACTTC.

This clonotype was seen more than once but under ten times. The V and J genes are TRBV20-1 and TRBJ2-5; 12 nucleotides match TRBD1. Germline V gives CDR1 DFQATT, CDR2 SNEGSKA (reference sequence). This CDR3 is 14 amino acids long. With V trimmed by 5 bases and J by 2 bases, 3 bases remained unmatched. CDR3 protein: CSARDRGPQETQYF. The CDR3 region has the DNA TGCAGTGCTCGGGACAGGGGGCCTCAAGAGACCCAGTACTTC.

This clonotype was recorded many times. The CDR3 sequence: CASSLSLALDTQYF. DNA of the CDR3: TGTGCCAGCAGTCTCTCCTTGGCCTTAGATACGCAGTATTTT. This chain connects TRBV6-5 to TRBJ2-3; D not resolved. Trimming removed 5 bases at V and 5 bases at J, with 14 bases between. The CDR3 covers 14 residues. Germline V lookup: CDR1 MNHEY, CDR2 SVGAGI.

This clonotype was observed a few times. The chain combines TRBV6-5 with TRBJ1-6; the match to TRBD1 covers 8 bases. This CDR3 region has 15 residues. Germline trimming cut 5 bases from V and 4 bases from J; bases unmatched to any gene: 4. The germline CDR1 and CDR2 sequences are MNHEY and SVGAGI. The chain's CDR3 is CASSGDRRYNSPLHF. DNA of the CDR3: TGTGCCAGCAGTGGGGACAGGCGTTATAATTCACCCCTCCACTTT.

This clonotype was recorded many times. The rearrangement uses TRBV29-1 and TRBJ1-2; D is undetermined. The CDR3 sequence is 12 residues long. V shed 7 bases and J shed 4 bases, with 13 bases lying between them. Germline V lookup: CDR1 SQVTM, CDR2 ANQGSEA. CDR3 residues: CSAGPSLYGYTF. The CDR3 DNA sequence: TGCAGCGCCGGGCCGAGCCTCTATGGCTACACCTTC.

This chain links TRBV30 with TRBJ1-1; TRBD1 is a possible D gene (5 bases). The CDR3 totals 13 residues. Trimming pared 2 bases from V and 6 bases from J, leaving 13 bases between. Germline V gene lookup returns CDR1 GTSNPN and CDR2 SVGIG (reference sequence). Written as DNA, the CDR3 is TGTGCCTGGAGTCGGGGGGACCCGCCTGAAGCTTTCTTT. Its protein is CAWSRGDPPEAFF. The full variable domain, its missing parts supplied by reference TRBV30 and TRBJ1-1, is SQTIHQWPATLVQPVGSPLSLECTVEGTSNPNLYWYRQAAGRGLQLLFYSVGIGQISSEVPQNLSASRPQDRQFILSSKKLLLSDSGFYLCAWSRGDPPEAFFGQGTRLTVV.

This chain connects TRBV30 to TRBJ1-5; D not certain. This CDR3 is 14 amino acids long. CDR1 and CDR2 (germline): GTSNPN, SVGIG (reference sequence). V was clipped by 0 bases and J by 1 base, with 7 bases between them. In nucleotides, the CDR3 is TGTGCCTGGAGTGTTTCGGGGAGCAATCAGCCCCAGCATTTT. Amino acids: CAWSVSGSNQPQHF. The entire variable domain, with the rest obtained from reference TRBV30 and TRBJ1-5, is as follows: SQTIHQWPATLVQPVGSPLSLECTVEGTSNPNLYWYRQAAGRGLQLLFYSVGIGQISSEVPQNLSASRPQDRQFILSSKKLLLSDSGFYLCAWSVSGSNQPQHFGDGTRLSIL.

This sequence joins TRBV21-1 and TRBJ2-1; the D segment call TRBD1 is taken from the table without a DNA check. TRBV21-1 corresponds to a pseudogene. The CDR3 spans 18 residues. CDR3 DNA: TGTGCCAGCAGCAAAGGGGGACAGGGGGAGAGCTCCTACAATGAGCAGTTCTTC. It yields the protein CASSKGGQGESSYNEQFF.

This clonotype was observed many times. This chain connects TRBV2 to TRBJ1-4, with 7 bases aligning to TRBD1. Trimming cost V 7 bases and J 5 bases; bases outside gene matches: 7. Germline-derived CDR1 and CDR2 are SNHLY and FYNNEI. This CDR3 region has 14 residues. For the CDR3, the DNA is TGTGCCAGCACTGGGACAGCCACAAATGAAAAACTGTTTTTT. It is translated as CASTGTATNEKLFF.

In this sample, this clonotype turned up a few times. The CDR3 sequence: CATRTVRGANVLTF. CDR3 nucleotide sequence: TGTGCCACACGGACAGTGCGGGGAGCCAACGTCCTGACTTTC. The chain links TRBV12-3 or TRBV12-4 to TRBJ2-6, with D perhaps given as TRBD1 or TRBD2 (6 bases each). The V end was cut by 10 bases, the J end by 7 bases, with 17 bases between. The CDR3 runs 14 residues.

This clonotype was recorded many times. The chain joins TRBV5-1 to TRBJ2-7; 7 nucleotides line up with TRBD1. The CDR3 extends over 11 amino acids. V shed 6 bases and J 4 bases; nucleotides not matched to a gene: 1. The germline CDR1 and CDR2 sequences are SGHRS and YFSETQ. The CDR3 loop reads CASTQGYEQYF. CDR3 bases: TGCGCCAGCACACAGGGGTACGAGCAGTACTTC.

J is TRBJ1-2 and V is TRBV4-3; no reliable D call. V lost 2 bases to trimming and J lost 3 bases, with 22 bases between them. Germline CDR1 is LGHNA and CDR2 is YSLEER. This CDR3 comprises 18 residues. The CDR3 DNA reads TGCGCCAGCAGCCAAAAGGCATACGGCAATCCAGTACACTATGGCTACACCTTC. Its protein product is CASSQKAYGNPVHYGYTF.